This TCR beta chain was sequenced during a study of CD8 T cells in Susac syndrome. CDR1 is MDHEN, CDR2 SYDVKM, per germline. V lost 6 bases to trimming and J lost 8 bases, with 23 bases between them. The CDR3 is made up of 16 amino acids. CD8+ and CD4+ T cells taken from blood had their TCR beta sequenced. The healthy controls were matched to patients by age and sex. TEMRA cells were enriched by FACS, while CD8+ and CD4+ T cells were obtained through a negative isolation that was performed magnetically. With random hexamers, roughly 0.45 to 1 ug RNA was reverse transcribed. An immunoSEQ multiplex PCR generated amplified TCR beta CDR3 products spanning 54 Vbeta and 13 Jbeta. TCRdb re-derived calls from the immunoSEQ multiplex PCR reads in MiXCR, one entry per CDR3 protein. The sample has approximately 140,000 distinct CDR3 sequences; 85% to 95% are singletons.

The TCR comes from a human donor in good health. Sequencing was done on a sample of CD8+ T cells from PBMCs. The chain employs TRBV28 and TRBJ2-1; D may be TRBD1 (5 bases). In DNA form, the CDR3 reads TGTGCCAGCAGGCAACAAGGGGCCCCCCTAGGGGATGAGCAGTTCTTC. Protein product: CASRQQGAPLGDEQFF.